This T cell receptor (beta chain) derives from a study of blood T cells in healthy people across ages. Study-level information: Capture via template switching afforded approximately one barcoded beta molecule per two T cells.

This clonotype was recorded a few times. What it recognizes is unknown. The CDR3 extends over 14 amino acids. Trimming stripped 5 bases from V and 7 bases from J, with 16 bases between. CDR1 and CDR2 (germline): SEHNR, FQNEAQ (reference sequence). Overall study findings and caveats: Diversity was estimated from one million T cells, and these estimates were considered underestimates.

In terms of origin and age, donors were healthy Caucasian individuals from Russia aged about 6 to 90. In each sample, at least 7 million PBMCs were isolated. Combining a sample-barcoded 5' primer with a J-beta primer mix, a second PCR ran for roughly 7 to 12 cycles. TCRdb passed the 5' RACE reads through MiXCR, listing each CDR3 protein once. The table lists about 1.7 million distinct CDR3 sequences, 28% of them singletons. This sequence joins TRBV7-9 and TRBJ2-3, with D possibly matching TRBD2 (5 bases). This clonotype was obtained from a woman under 40 in good health. The sequenced sample was blood. The DNA for the CDR3 is TGTGCCAGCAGCGTAGGCGGGCGTTTTAATACGCAGTATTTT. This encodes CASSVGGRFNTQYF. The variable domain in full, completed from reference TRBV7-9 and TRBJ2-3, reads DTGVSQNPRHKITKRGQNVTFRCDPISEHNRLYWYRQTLGQGPEFLTYFQNEAQLEKSRLLSDRFSAERPKGSFSTLEIQRTEQGDSAMYLCASSVGGRFNTQYFGPGTRLTVL.